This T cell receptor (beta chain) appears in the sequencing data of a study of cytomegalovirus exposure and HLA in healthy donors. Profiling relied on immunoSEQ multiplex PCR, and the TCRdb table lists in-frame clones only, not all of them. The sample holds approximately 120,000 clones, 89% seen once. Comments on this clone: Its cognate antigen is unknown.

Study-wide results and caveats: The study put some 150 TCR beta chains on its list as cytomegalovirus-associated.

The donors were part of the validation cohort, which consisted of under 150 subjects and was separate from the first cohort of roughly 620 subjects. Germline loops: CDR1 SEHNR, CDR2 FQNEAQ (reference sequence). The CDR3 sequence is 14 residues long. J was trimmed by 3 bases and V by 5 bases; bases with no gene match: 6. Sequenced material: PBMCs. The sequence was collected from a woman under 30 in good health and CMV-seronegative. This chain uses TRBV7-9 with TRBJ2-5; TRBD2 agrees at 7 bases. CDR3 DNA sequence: TGTGCCAGCAGCCAGGGACTACGGGAAGAGACCCAGTACTTC. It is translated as CASSQGLREETQYF.